Sequencing of this T cell receptor beta chain was carried out in a study of blood T cell repertoires in COVID-19. Overall study context: There were acute and convalescent COVID-19 samples, and they came from the United States, Italy and Spain. PBMCs, B-cell-depleted T cells, or T cells provided the cDNA or gDNA that made up the material.

Researchers sorted participants into cohorts using their self-reported clinical history. In the authors' methods: Quantification of nucleated cells was approximated via reference gene primer amplification. The repertoire was sequenced with immunoSEQ multiplex PCR; TCRdb's copy has only in-frame clones and lacks some. Clone size and V and J calls were adopted from that table, with D and trimming inferred from the DNA. The data show a few hundred thousand clones, about 86% seen once. This CDR3 has 16 residues. Germline lookup yields CDR1 SGHNT and CDR2 YYREEE (reference sequence). The V end lost 1 base, the J end lost 8 bases, and 21 bases lay between the germline ends. This clone was found a few times.

Sequencing was carried out using PBMCs or T cells enriched from blood (not recorded which). V usage is TRBV5-4 and J usage is TRBJ1-2; D may be TRBD1 (5 bases). The TCR originated in a man under 40 with acute COVID-19. CDR3 nucleotide sequence: TGTGCCAGCAGCTTGCCGCGAGCTGAGGGGAGGGAAGGCTACACCTTC. Translation: CASSLPRAEGREGYTF.